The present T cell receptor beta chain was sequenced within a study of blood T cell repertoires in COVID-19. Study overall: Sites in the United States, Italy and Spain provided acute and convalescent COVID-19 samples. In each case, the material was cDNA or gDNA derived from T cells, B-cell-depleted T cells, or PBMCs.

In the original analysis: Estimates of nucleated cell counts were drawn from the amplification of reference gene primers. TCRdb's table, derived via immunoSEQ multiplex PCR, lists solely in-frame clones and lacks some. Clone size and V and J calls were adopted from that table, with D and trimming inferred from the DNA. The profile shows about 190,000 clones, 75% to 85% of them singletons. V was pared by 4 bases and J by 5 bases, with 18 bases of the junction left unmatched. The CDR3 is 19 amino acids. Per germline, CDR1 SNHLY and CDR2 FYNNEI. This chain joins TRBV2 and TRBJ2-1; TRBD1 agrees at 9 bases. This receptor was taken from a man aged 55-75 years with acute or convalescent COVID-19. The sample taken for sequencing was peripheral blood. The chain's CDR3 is CASSVPKRDRALGDNEQFF. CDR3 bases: TGTGCCAGCAGTGTCCCAAAAAGGGACAGGGCCCTTGGTGACAATGAGCAGTTCTTC.